This T cell receptor beta chain was sequenced in a study of control samples from healthy donors and cancer patients. Method: immunoSEQ multiplex PCR; TCRdb's copy keeps in-frame clones and lacks some. Of more than 85,000 clones in the sample, roughly 89% were seen once. The V end was cut by 2 bases, the J end by 4 bases, with 9 bases between. The CDR3 has 14 amino acids. The germline gives CDR1 SGHAT, CDR2 FQNNGV. The chain is built from TRBV11-2 and TRBJ1-5; no firm D call. The TCR was taken from a woman aged 50 to 60 in good health. The sample comprised blood. The CDR3 is CASSLPGSNQPQHF. CDR3 DNA: TGTGCCAGCAGCTTACCGGGCTCTAATCAGCCCCAGCATTTT.